The 32 T cell receptor beta chains given below trace back to one sample, sequenced in a study of blood T cell repertoires in COVID-19. Here immunoSEQ multiplex PCR was the method, and the copy in TCRdb shows in-frame clones only, minus some. The sample yields around 160,000 clones, under 90% seen once. The sequenced material came from peripheral blood. Every receptor here comes from a human donor in a cohort sampled during active COVID-19.

The chain uses TRBV27 and TRBJ2-1; 7 nucleotides line up with TRBD1. The V segment lost 2 bases and the J segment 15 bases; nucleotides outside the gene matches: 10. Germline assignment: CDR1 MNHEY and CDR2 SMNVEV (reference sequence). This CDR3 is 13 amino acids long. The DNA for the CDR3 is TGTGCCAGCAGTTTAACCGACCGGGACAGAGGGTTCTTC. Translation gives CASSLTDRDRGFF.

This clone was seen once. The J gene is TRBJ2-7, the V gene TRBV27; 8 positions match TRBD1. The V gene's germline CDR1 is MNHEY and CDR2 SMNVEV (reference sequence). This CDR3 has 16 residues. V was pared by 4 bases and J by 0 bases, with 8 bases of the junction left unmatched. CDR3 region: CASSWGSGTGSYEQYF. CDR3 DNA sequence: TGTGCCAGCAGTTGGGGTTCCGGGACAGGCTCCTACGAGCAGTACTTC.

The V call is TRBV27, the J call TRBJ2-2; D is unclear. Germline CDR1 reads MNHEY; CDR2 reads SMNVEV (reference sequence). V lost 4 bases and J 1 base, leaving 4 bases between the germline ends. The CDR3 consists of 13 residues. The CDR3 DNA sequence: TGTGCCAGCAGTTCCAGGAACACCGGGGAGCTGTTTTTT. It translates to CASSSRNTGELFF.

This chain joins TRBV4-2 and TRBJ2-2; weak D call: TRBD2 (7 bases). The CDR3 is 16 amino acids. Germline loops: CDR1 LGHNA, CDR2 YNFKEQ. Trimming took 4 bases from V and 3 from J, leaving 15 bases between them. CDR3 loop: CASSRSGGGYTGELFF. DNA of the CDR3: TGTGCCAGCAGCCGGTCTGGCGGGGGCTACACCGGGGAGCTGTTTTTT.

V is TRBV7-9 and J is TRBJ2-5, with 7 nucleotides matching TRBD2. Germline CDR1 is SEHNR and CDR2 is FQNEAQ (reference sequence). The CDR3 runs 15 residues. V lost 1 base and J lost 7; bases outside the gene matches: 9. CDR3 DNA: TGTGCCAGCAGCTTAGACCTCCGGGGGGTAGTGACCCAGTACTTC. This encodes CASSLDLRGVVTQYF.

The chain carries TRBV18 and TRBJ2-5, with D uncertain. The V gene's germline CDR1 is KGHSH and CDR2 LQKENI. There are 13 residues in the CDR3. Trimming took off 2 bases at V and 2 bases at J, with 6 bases between the two ends. The chain's CDR3 is CASSPSLQETQYF. The CDR3, as DNA: TGTGCCAGCTCACCAAGCCTGCAAGAGACCCAGTACTTC.

This clone was counted between two and nine times. This sequence joins TRBV4-1 and TRBJ1-6; 9 positions match TRBD1. V shed 2 bases and J 7 bases; nucleotides not matched to a gene: 9. The germline V gene has CDR1 MGHRA and CDR2 YSYEKL. This CDR3 has 17 amino acids. In nucleotides, the CDR3 is TGCGCCAGCAGCCAATCCCCGCTACAGGGGGCGAATTCACCCCTCCACTTT. This codes for CASSQSPLQGANSPLHF.

The V gene is TRBV3-1 (or the pseudogene TRBV3-2), the J gene TRBJ1-6; tentatively, D is TRBD1 (5 bases). The CDR3 extends over 12 amino acids. The germline CDR1 and CDR2 sequences are LGHDT and YNNKEL (reference sequence). The V end lost 3 bases, the J end lost 17 bases, and 14 bases lay between the germline ends. The CDR3 sequence is CASSQGSRGFHF. The CDR3 region has the DNA TGTGCCAGCAGCCAGGGGTCGCGGGGGTTCCACTTT.

This clone occurred a few times. The chain carries TRBV6-1 and TRBJ2-1, with D possibly matching TRBD2 (6 bases). Looked up from germline, CDR1 is MNHNS and CDR2 is SASEGT. Trimming removed 4 bases at V and 0 bases at J, with 16 bases between. CDR3 length: 17 amino acids. This CDR3 is CASSGLGGAFSYNEQFF. The CDR3, as DNA: TGTGCCAGCAGTGGCCTAGGAGGGGCTTTCTCCTACAATGAGCAGTTCTTC.

This chain links TRBV19 with TRBJ1-2; 7 bases agree with TRBD1. The germline V gene has CDR1 LNHDA and CDR2 SQIVND (reference sequence). The V and J ends lost 3 bases and 5 bases, in that order; junction bases with no gene match: 3. This CDR3 region has 13 residues. CDR3 protein: CASSIETGYGYTF. CDR3 DNA: TGTGCCAGTAGTATCGAGACAGGGTATGGCTACACCTTC.

The chain uses TRBV4-3 and TRBJ2-1; 9 bases agree with TRBD2. Trimming removed 2 bases from V and 5 bases from J; junction bases left unmatched: 10. CDR1 and CDR2 (germline): LGHNA, YSLEER. The CDR3 totals 17 residues. This chain's CDR3 is CASSQRLAGELNNEQFF. The CDR3 DNA reads TGCGCCAGCAGCCAAAGATTAGCGGGGGAACTGAACAATGAGCAGTTCTTC.

Turning to this clone: The same CDR3 also results from other DNA sequences found in this sample. The V call is TRBV4-3, the J call TRBJ1-4; possible D gene TRBD1, 5 bases. Germline V gives CDR1 LGHNA, CDR2 YSLEER. The length of the CDR3 is 14 residues. V lost 4 bases and J lost 5, with 11 bases in between. CDR3 sequence (DNA): TGCGCCAGCAGCCTAAACCAGGGCAATGAAAAACTGTTTTTT. Its protein product is CASSLNQGNEKLFF.

The CDR3: CASTLTYTEGTGHEQFF. The DNA of the CDR3 is TGTGCCAGCACCCTAACCTATACAGAAGGGACAGGGCATGAGCAGTTCTTC. The rearrangement joins TRBV7-9 to TRBJ2-1, with TRBD1 identical over 9 bases. The CDR3 consists of 17 residues. Germline V CDR1 and CDR2: SEHNR, FQNEAQ (reference sequence). The J segment lost 8 bases and the V segment lost 7 bases, leaving 18 bases of the junction unmatched.

The chain employs TRBV7-2 and TRBJ2-4; D perhaps matches TRBD2 (6 bases). The germline CDR1 and CDR2 sequences are SGHTA and FQGNSA. V lost 2 bases and J 2 bases, leaving 10 bases between the germline ends. This CDR3 region has 15 residues. CDR3 bases: TGTGCCAGCAGCTTAATGGAGGGAACCAAAAACATTCAGTACTTC. Translating gives CASSLMEGTKNIQYF.

The chain uses TRBV5-1 and TRBJ2-7, with TRBD1 matching over 11 bases. The ends lost 4 bases at V and 2 bases at J; junction bases unmatched: 5. The CDR3 covers 15 residues. From germline, CDR1 is SGHRS and CDR2 YFSETQ. The CDR3: CASSPGQGVTYEQYF. The CDR3 DNA sequence: TGCGCCAGCAGCCCGGGACAGGGGGTTACCTACGAGCAGTACTTC. Variable domain in full (rest from reference TRBV5-1 and TRBJ2-7): KAGVTQTPRYLIKTRGQQVTLSCSPISGHRSVSWYQQTPGQGLQFLFEYFSETQRNKGNFPGRFSGRQFSNSRSEMNVSTLELGDSALYLCASSPGQGVTYEQYFGPGTRLTVT.

The chain recombines TRBV12-3 or TRBV12-4 with TRBJ2-5; weak D call: TRBD2 (5 bases). The CDR3 extends over 13 amino acids. V was shortened by 3 bases and J by 5 bases, with 10 bases between the two germline ends. CDR3 loop: CASSLWTEETQYF. The DNA of the CDR3 is TGTGCCAGCAGTTTGTGGACTGAGGAGACCCAGTACTTC.

The chain joins TRBV5-4 to TRBJ2-5, with D tentatively TRBD2 (6 bases). The CDR3 is 13 amino acids. Germline V CDR1 and CDR2: SGHNT, YYREEE (reference sequence). V was cut by 1 base and J by 4 bases, with 8 bases left in between. CDR3 DNA sequence: TGTGCCAGCAGCTTGAATAGCGGAGAGACCCAGTACTTC. Its protein is CASSLNSGETQYF.

The chain combines TRBV6-5 with TRBJ1-2; 10 bases map to TRBD1. V was pared by 2 bases and J by 4 bases, with 1 base of the junction left unmatched. Germline V gives CDR1 MNHEY, CDR2 SVGAGI. The CDR3 consists of 14 residues. CDR3 sequence: CASSYGTGAYGYTF. The CDR3 nucleotides read TGTGCCAGCAGTTACGGGACAGGGGCCTATGGCTACACCTTC.

A single count supports this clone. The chain combines TRBV27 with TRBJ1-6; 7 bases map to TRBD1. The CDR3 runs to 15 residues. The junction had 5 bases not matched to a gene; V was cut back by 5 bases and J by 4 bases. Germline assignment: CDR1 MNHEY and CDR2 SMNVEV (reference sequence). The CDR3, as DNA: TGTGCCAGCAGTCCAACGGGACAGTATAATTCACCCCTCCACTTT. This encodes CASSPTGQYNSPLHF.

This chain connects TRBV5-6 to TRBJ2-5; D is perhaps TRBD1 (6 bases). V lost 4 bases and J lost 2, with 15 bases in between. Germline loops: CDR1 SGHDT, CDR2 YYEEEE. The CDR3 spans 15 residues. CDR3 sequence: CASSPSGHRQETQYF. In DNA form, the CDR3 reads TGTGCCAGCAGCCCCTCGGGACACCGACAAGAGACCCAGTACTTC.

The CDR3, as DNA: TGTGCCAGTAGTCCTCCTGGACAGGGGGAGACCCAGTACTTC. Translation gives CASSPPGQGETQYF. This chain joins TRBV19 and TRBJ2-5; 9 bases map to TRBD1. Trimming cost V 5 bases and J 5 bases; bases outside gene matches: 6. This CDR3 region has 14 residues. Germline V gene data show CDR1 as LNHDA and CDR2 as SQIVND (reference sequence).

This chain joins TRBV19 and TRBJ1-5; a weak D match, TRBD1 (5 bases). Germline lookup yields CDR1 LNHDA and CDR2 SQIVND (reference sequence). This CDR3 region has 14 residues. V lost 7 bases, J lost 0 bases, and 10 bases lay in between. In DNA form, the CDR3 reads TGTGCCAGTAATCAGGGTTATAGCAATCAGCCCCAGCATTTT. Its protein product is CASNQGYSNQPQHF.

V and J are TRBV15 and TRBJ2-5, with 8 bases aligning to TRBD2. CDR3 size: 15 residues. Germline-derived CDR1 and CDR2 are LNHNV and YYDKDF (reference sequence). Trimming removed 0 bases from V and 2 bases from J; junction bases left unmatched: 2. CDR3 sequence (DNA): TGTGCCACCAGCAGAGATTTAGCGGGGCAAGAGACCCAGTACTTC. This codes for CATSRDLAGQETQYF.

This clone appeared a single time. The chain is built from TRBV19 and TRBJ2-7; 13 positions match TRBD2. The CDR3 runs 16 residues. The germline CDR1 and CDR2 sequences are LNHDA and SQIVND (reference sequence). V was clipped by 5 bases and J by 4 bases; unmatched bases: 8. CDR3 sequence reads: CASSSQLAGGTYEQYF. The CDR3 DNA sequence: TGTGCCAGTAGTTCCCAACTAGCGGGGGGGACGTACGAGCAGTACTTC.

This clone showed up just once. The chain joins TRBV3-1 (or the pseudogene TRBV3-2) to TRBJ2-5; tentatively, D is TRBD2 (6 bases). The CDR3 consists of 15 residues. Between the trimmed V and J ends, which lost 2 bases and 5 bases, there was a span of 15 bases. Germline loops: CDR1 LGHDT, CDR2 YNNKEL (reference sequence). The CDR3 protein is CASSQLSSGSETQYF. Written as DNA, the CDR3 is TGTGCCAGCAGCCAACTCTCGAGCGGGTCTGAGACCCAGTACTTC.

V is TRBV7-2 and J is TRBJ2-7, with 8 nucleotides matching TRBD1. The CDR3 has 14 residues. Germline V gives CDR1 SGHTA, CDR2 FQGNSA. V lost 2 bases and J lost 3; bases outside the gene matches: 3. CDR3 loop: CASSLLTGVYEQYF. The CDR3 region has the DNA TGTGCCAGCAGCTTACTGACAGGGGTCTACGAGCAGTACTTC.

This chain links TRBV29-1 with TRBJ2-5; 8 bases line up with TRBD2. This CDR3 has 14 residues. CDR1 and CDR2 (germline): SQVTM, ANQGSEA. Trimming at V came to 5 bases and at J to 5 bases, leaving 10 bases not matched to a gene. DNA for the CDR3: TGCAGCGTTCATGATTGGGGACTAGAGGAGACCCAGTACTTC. Its translation is CSVHDWGLEETQYF. The full variable domain, in which reference TRBV29-1 and TRBJ2-5 provide the parts outside the CDR3, is SAVISQKPSRDICQRGTSLTIQCQVDSQVTMMFWYRQQPGQSLTLIATANQGSEATYESGFVIDKFPISRPNLTFSTLTVSNMSPEDSSIYLCSVHDWGLEETQYFGPGTRLLVL.

The table lists this clone with a count of one. V is TRBV6-5 and J is TRBJ1-2; possible D gene TRBD1, 5 bases. The CDR3 contains 14 residues. Deletions cut 9 bases from V and 2 bases from J, with 16 bases between. Germline V gene lookup returns CDR1 MNHEY and CDR2 SVGAGI. CDR3 DNA: TGTGCCAGTCGGACGGGGGAGGGGAACTATGGCTACACCTTC. The encoded protein is CASRTGEGNYGYTF.

The chain joins TRBV19 to TRBJ1-1, with 10 bases lining up with TRBD1. The CDR3 totals 15 residues. V shed 5 bases and J 3 bases; nucleotides not matched to a gene: 6. Looked up from germline, CDR1 is LNHDA and CDR2 is SQIVND (reference sequence). CDR3 nucleotides: TGTGCCAGTAGTTCCGGGGGACAGGGGTACACTGAAGCTTTCTTT. Its translation: CASSSGGQGYTEAFF. The entire variable domain, with the rest obtained from reference TRBV19 and TRBJ1-1, is as follows: DGGITQSPKYLFRKEGQNVTLSCEQNLNHDAMYWYRQDPGQGLRLIYYSQIVNDFQKGDIAEGYSVSREKKESFPLTVTSAQKNPTAFYLCASSSGGQGYTEAFFGQGTRLTVV.

V gene TRBV28 combines with J gene TRBJ2-7, with D unclear. The V end was cut by 2 bases, the J end by 4 bases, with 3 bases between. CDR1 is MDHEN, CDR2 SYDVKM, per germline. CDR3 length: 11 amino acids. The CDR3 nucleotides are TGTGCCAGCAGTTTACGGTACGAGCAGTACTTC. Amino acids: CASSLRYEQYF.

J is TRBJ1-6 and V is TRBV5-1; 10 nucleotides line up with TRBD1. The CDR3 extends over 17 amino acids. Per germline, CDR1 SGHRS and CDR2 YFSETQ. V shed 5 bases and J 0 bases; nucleotides not matched to a gene: 5. The CDR3 region is CASRPDRGSSYNSPLHF. For the CDR3, the DNA is TGCGCCAGCAGACCGGACAGGGGGAGCTCCTATAATTCACCCCTCCACTTT.

The chain is built from TRBV9 and TRBJ2-1; tentatively, D is TRBD2 (7 bases). Germline V gene lookup returns CDR1 SGDLS and CDR2 YYNGEE. Trimming took off 4 bases at V and 5 bases at J, with 16 bases between the two ends. The CDR3 length is 15 residues. The chain's CDR3 is CASSLLGGGHNEQFF. The CDR3 nucleotides are TGTGCCAGCAGCCTCTTAGGGGGGGGCCACAATGAGCAGTTCTTC.